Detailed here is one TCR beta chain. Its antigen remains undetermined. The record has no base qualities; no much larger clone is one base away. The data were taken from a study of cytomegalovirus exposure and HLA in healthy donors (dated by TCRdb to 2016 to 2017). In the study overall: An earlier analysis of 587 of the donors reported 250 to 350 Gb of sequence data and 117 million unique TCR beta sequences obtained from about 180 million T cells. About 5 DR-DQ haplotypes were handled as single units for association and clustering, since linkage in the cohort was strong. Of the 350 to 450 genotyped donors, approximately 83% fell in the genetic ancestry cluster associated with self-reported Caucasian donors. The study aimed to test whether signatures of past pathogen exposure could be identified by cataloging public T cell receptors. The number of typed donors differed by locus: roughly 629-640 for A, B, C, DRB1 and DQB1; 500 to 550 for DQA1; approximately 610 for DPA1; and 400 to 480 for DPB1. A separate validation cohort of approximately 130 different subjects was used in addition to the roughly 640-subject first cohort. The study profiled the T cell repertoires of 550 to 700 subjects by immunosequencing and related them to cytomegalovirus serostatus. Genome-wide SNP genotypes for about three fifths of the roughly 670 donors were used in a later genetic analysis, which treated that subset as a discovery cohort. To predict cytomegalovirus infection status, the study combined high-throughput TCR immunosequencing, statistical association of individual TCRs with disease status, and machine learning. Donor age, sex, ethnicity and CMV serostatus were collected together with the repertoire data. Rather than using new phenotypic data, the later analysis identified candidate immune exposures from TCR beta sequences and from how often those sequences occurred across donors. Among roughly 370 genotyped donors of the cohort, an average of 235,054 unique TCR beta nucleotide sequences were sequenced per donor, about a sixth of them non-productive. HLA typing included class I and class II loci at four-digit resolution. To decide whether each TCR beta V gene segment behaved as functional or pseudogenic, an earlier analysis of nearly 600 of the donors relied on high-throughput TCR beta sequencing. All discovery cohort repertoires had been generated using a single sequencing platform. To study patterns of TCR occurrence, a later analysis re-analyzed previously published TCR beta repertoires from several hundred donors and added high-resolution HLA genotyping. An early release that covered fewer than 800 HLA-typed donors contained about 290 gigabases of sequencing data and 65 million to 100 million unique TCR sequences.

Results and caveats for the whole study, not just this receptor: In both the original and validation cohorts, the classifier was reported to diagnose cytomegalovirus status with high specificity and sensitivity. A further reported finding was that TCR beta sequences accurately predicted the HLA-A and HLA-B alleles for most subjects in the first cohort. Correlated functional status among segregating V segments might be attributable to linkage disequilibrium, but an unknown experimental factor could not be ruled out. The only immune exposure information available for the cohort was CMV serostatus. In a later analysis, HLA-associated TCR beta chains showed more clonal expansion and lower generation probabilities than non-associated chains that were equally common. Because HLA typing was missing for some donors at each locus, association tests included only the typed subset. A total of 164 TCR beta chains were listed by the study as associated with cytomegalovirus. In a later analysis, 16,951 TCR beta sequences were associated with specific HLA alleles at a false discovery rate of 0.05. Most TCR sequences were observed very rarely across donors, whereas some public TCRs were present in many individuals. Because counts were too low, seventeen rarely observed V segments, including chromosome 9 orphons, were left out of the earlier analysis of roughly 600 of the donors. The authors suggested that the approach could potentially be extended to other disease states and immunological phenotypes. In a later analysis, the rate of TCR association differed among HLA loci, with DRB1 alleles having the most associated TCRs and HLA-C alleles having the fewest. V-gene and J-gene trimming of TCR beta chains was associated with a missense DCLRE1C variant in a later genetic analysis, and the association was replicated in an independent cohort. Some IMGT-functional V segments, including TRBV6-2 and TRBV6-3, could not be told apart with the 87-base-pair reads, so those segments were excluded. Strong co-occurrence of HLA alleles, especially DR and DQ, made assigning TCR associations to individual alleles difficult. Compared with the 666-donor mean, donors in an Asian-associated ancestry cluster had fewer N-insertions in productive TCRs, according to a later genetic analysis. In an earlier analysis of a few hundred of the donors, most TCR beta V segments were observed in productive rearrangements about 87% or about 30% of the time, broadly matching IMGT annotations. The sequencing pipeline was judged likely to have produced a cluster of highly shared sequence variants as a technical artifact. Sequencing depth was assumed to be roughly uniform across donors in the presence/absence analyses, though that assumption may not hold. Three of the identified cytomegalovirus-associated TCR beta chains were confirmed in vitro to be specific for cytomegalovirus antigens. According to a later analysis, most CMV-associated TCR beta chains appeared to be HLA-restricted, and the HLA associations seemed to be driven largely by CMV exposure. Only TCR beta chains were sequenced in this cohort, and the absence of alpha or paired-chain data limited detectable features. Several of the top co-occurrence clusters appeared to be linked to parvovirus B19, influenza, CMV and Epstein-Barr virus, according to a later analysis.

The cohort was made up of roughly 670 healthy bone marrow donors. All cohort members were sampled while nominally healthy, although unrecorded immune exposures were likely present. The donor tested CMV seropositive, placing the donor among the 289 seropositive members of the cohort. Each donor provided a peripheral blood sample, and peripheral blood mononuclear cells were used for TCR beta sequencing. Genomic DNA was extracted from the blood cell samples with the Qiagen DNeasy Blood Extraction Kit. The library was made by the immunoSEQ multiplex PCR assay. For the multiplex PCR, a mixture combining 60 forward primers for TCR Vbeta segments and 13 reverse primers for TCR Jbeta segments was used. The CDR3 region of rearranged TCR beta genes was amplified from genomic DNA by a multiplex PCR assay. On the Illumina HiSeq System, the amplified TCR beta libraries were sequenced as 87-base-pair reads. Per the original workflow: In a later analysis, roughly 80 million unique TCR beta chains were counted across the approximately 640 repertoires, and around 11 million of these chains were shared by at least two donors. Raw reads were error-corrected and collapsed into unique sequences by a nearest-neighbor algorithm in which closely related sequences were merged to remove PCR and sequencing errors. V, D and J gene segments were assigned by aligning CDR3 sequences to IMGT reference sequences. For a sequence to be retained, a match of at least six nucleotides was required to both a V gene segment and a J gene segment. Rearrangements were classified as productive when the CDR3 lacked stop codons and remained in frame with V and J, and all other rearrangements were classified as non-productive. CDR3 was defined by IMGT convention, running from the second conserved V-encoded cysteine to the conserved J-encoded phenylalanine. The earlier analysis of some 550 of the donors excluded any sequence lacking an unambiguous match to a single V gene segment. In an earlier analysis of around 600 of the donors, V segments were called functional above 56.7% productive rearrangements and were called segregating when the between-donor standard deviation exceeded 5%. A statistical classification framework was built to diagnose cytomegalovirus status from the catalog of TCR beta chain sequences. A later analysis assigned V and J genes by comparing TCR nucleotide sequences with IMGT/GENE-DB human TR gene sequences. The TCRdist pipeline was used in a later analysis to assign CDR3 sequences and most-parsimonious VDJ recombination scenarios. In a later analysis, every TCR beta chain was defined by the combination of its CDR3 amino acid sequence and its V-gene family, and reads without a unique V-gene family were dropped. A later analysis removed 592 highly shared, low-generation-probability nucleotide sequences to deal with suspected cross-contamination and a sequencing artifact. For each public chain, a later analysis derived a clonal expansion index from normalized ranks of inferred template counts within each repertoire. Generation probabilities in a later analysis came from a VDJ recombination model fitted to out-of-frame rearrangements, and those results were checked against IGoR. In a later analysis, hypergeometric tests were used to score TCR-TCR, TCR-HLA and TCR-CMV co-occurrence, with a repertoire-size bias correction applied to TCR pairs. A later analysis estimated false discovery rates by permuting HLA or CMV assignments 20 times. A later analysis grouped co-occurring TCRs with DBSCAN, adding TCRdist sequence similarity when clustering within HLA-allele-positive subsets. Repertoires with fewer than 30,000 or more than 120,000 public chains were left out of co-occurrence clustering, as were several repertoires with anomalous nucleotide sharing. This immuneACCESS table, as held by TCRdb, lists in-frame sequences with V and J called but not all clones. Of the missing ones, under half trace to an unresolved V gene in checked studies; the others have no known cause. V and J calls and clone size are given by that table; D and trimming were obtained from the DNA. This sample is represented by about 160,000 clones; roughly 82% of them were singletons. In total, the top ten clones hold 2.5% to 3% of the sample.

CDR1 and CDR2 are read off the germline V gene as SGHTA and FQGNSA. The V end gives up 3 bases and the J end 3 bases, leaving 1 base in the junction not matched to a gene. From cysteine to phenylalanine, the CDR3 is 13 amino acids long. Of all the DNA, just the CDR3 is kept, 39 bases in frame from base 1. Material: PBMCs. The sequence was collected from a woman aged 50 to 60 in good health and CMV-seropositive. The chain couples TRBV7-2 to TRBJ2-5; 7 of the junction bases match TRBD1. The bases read TGTGCCAGCAGCTTTACAGGGGAAGAGACCCAGTACTTC. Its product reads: CASSFTGEETQYF.